This T cell receptor beta chain appears in the sequencing data of a study of blood T cell repertoires in COVID-19. Study at large: Italy, Spain and the United States were the sources of the convalescent and acute COVID-19 samples. Sample material is recorded as cDNA or gDNA derived from T cells, B-cell-depleted T cells, or PBMCs.

CDR3 size: 16 residues. Germline CDR1 MNHEY, CDR2 SVGAGI. V was cut by 1 base and J by 2 bases, with 12 bases left in between. Original processing notes: Amplification with reference gene primers provided the estimates of nucleated cell counts. Sequenced by immunoSEQ multiplex PCR; TCRdb stores in-frame clones only, minus some. For V, J and clone size, that table is used; D and trimming come from the DNA. The sample carries about 53,000 clones, just under 90% recorded once. This chain links TRBV6-5 with TRBJ1-3, with D hard to call. The clonotype comes from a man aged 50 or older with acute or convalescent COVID-19. Sequencing was carried out using peripheral blood. CDR3 protein: CASSYWADAPGNTIYF. CDR3 coding DNA: TGTGCCAGCAGTTACTGGGCTGACGCACCTGGAAACACCATATATTTT.